A selection of T cell receptor beta chains follows, all from one sample in a study of response to subunit inactivated influenza vaccine. TCRdb reprocessed the RT-PCR reads with MiXCR, giving one entry per CDR3 protein. The data contain more than 600,000 distinct CDR3 sequences, approximately 17% of them singletons. The input for sequencing was PBMCs from blood, taken around 5 days after vaccination. The receptors come from a man in his fifties who received an inactivated influenza vaccine. The CDR3 runs from the conserved cysteine through the conserved F or W. Each record gives: J gene, D gene, clone size, V gene, CDR3 DNA, CDR3 protein. D genes are given only for firm matches. Rows may omit the clone size; those that give it use once, few, many or a size class.

>TRBJ1-6|.|few|TRBV4-3
TGCGCCAGCAGCCAAGACATCTATAATTCACCCCTCCACTTT
CASSQDIYNSPLHF
>TRBJ2-1|TRBD2|.|TRBV20-1
TGCAGTGCTAGAATGGGGGGGGAAAATGAGCAGTTCTTC
CSARMGGENEQFF
>TRBJ1-6|TRBD1|.|TRBV5-1
TGCGCCAGCACCAAGGGACAGGGGGCCGTTAGTTCACCCCTCCACTTT
CASTKGQGAVSSPLHF
>TRBJ2-1|.|.|TRBV11-2
TGTGCCAGCAGCCCGGGACTCCTATCCTACAATGAGCAGTTCTTC
CASSPGLLSYNEQFF
>TRBJ2-7|TRBD1|few|TRBV27
TGTGCCAGCAGTTTATCGCCGGGACAGGCCAACTACGAGCAGTACTTC
CASSLSPGQANYEQYF
>TRBJ2-5|.|few|TRBV7-9
TGTGCCAGCAGCCCTAGGTTGTTGGAGACCCAGTACTTC
CASSPRLLETQYF
>TRBJ2-1|TRBD2|few|TRBV9
TGTGCCAGCAGCGTCGGGAGCGGGGCGAGCTCCTACAATGAGCAGTTCTTC
CASSVGSGASSYNEQFF
>TRBJ2-2|.|few|TRBV5-1
TGCGCCAGCAGCTTTAGCCAGGGTGGCACCGGGGAGCTGTTTTTT
CASSFSQGGTGELFF
>TRBJ2-1|.|.|TRBV7-8
TGTGCCAGCAGCTTAGCCCGGATTTCGCTCTACAATGAGCAGTTCTTC
CASSLARISLYNEQFF
>TRBJ2-3|TRBD2|few|TRBV4-3
TGCGCCAGCAGCCAAGATCCTTACGGGGGGGCTACAGATACGCAGTATTTT
CASSQDPYGGATDTQYF
>TRBJ1-2|.|few|TRBV5-1
TGCGCCAGCATGCCGGGTGAGCATGGTGGCTACACCTTC
CASMPGEHGGYTF
>TRBJ2-7|TRBD1|few|TRBV11-1
TGTGCCAGCAGCTCGCCGGCGGGAGCGGGACAGGGATTCTACGAGCAGTACTTC
CASSSPAGAGQGFYEQYF
>TRBJ1-6|.|.|TRBV15
TGTGCCACCAGCAGAGATAGGTCCAGTTCACCCCTCCACTTT
CATSRDRSSSPLHF
>TRBJ2-5|.|.|TRBV4-3
TGCGCCAGCAGCCACCCGGGACGGCAAGAGACCCAGTACTTC
CASSHPGRQETQYF
>TRBJ2-3|.|many|TRBV11-2
TGTGCCAGCAGCTTAATTCCACGCACAGATACGCAGTATTTT
CASSLIPRTDTQYF
>TRBJ2-7|TRBD2|.|TRBV3-1
TGTGCCAGCAGCCCCTCGACTAGCGCCTACGAGCAGTACTTC
CASSPSTSAYEQYF
>TRBJ1-2|TRBD1|.|TRBV7-8
TGTGCCAGCAGCTTAACAGGGGGCGAAGGCTACACCTTC
CASSLTGGEGYTF
>TRBJ2-5|TRBD2|few|TRBV12-3/TRBV12-4
TGTGCCAGCAGTTTTGATCCAGGGAGGGAAGAGACCCAGTACTTC
CASSFDPGREETQYF
>TRBJ2-5|.|.|TRBV5-5
TGTGCCAGCAGCAAGAACGGGCAGAACCAAGAGACCCAGTACTTC
CASSKNGQNQETQYF
>TRBJ2-7|TRBD1|few|TRBV5-1
TGCGCCAGCAGCTTCGGACAGGGGAGGCCGGAGCAGTACTTC
CASSFGQGRPEQYF
>TRBJ1-1|.|few|TRBV7-2
TGTGCCAGCAGCTCGGCCCTCGTTTTAAGGGGAACTGAAGCTTTCTTT
CASSSALVLRGTEAFF
>TRBJ2-4|.|many|TRBV29-1
TGCAGCATAACAGGGTACAAAAACATTCAGTACTTC
CSITGYKNIQYF
>TRBJ2-3|TRBD2|.|TRBV20-1
TGCAGTGCTAGGGCTAGCGGGAGGGGGGATACGCAGTATTTT
CSARASGRGDTQYF
>TRBJ2-3|.|.|TRBV11-2
TGTGCCAGCACCCAATCCGGCCCAGATACGCAGTATTTT
CASTQSGPDTQYF
>TRBJ2-1|TRBD2|.|TRBV5-1
TGCGCCAGCACCCTCTCGGGGGGGTACAATGAGCAGTTCTTC
CASTLSGGYNEQFF
>TRBJ2-3|.|.|TRBV25-1
TGTGCCAGCGGAGAAGGAGGCGGTTTCGGAGATACGCAGTATTTT
CASGEGGGFGDTQYF
>TRBJ1-2|TRBD1|.|TRBV24-1
TGTGCCACCAGTGACTACAGGGGTTATGGCTACACCTTC
CATSDYRGYGYTF
>TRBJ1-5|.|few|TRBV12-3/TRBV12-4
TGTGCCAGCAGTCCCCAAGGGATCGGCGTTCAGCCCCAGCATTTT
CASSPQGIGVQPQHF